This TCR beta chain was obtained from a study of blood T cell repertoires in COVID-19. Study as a whole: Samples of COVID-19 (acute and convalescent) were obtained from the United States, Italy and Spain. From T cells, B-cell-depleted T cells, or PBMCs came the material, which was cDNA or gDNA.

Per the germline V gene, CDR1 is SGHRS and CDR2 is YFSETQ. The V end was cut by 6 bases, the J end by 7 bases, with 20 bases between. The CDR3 loop spans 15 amino acids. Original data processing: Researchers report that nucleated cell counts were estimated from reference gene primer amplification. TCRdb keeps only in-frame clones here, not all; method: immunoSEQ multiplex PCR. That table gives V, J and clone size, and the DNA gave D and trimming. The sample lists tens of thousands of clones; 82% were seen once. The source is a human donor in a cohort sampled during active COVID-19. Sequenced input: peripheral blood. This chain links TRBV5-1 with TRBJ2-1; a possible D gene is TRBD2 (6 bases). DNA for the CDR3: TGCGCCAGCACCATTTACGGGAGAGTCAGAAATGAGCAGTTCTTC. Its protein is CASTIYGRVRNEQFF.